The present T cell receptor beta chain was sequenced within a study of technical replicates of blood from several donors. Sequenced by immunoSEQ multiplex PCR; TCRdb stores in-frame clones only, minus some. The sample has tens of thousands of clones; 95% to 98% are singletons. This CDR3 is built from 14 residues. In germline, CDR1 is SGHNT, CDR2 YYREEE (reference sequence). With 0 bases removed from V and 0 bases from J, the gap between germline ends came to 7 bases. The chain carries TRBV5-4 and TRBJ2-7; D is ambiguous. The sequencing sample was made of T cells isolated from PBMCs. The sequence derives from a human donor in good health. The CDR3 DNA follows: TGTGCCAGCAGCTTGGAATACAGCTCCTACGAGCAGTACTTC. Its translation: CASSLEYSSYEQYF.